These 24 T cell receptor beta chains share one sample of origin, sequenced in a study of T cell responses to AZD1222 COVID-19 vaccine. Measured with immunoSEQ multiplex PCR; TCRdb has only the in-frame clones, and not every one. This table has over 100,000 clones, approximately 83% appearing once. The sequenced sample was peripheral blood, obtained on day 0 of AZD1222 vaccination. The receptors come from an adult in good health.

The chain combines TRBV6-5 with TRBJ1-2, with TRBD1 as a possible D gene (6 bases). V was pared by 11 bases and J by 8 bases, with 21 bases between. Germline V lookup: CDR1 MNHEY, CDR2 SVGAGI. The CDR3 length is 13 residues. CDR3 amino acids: CAVSRGGPRGYTF. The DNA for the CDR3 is TGTGCCGTCTCAAGGGGGGGCCCAAGAGGCTACACCTTC.

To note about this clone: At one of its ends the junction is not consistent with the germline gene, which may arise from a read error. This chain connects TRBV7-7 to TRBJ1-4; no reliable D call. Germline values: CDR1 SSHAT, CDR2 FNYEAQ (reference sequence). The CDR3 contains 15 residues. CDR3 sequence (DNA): TGTGCTAGCAGCTTAGGAGGCCGCTTTAATGAAAAACTGTTTTTT. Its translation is CASSLGGRFNEKLFF.

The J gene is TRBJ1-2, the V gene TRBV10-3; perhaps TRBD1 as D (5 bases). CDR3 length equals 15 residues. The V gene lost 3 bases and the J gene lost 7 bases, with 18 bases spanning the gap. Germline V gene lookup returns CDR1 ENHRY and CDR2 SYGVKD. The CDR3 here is CAISESAGQRGGYTF. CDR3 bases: TGTGCCATCAGTGAAAGTGCAGGCCAAAGGGGTGGCTACACCTTC.

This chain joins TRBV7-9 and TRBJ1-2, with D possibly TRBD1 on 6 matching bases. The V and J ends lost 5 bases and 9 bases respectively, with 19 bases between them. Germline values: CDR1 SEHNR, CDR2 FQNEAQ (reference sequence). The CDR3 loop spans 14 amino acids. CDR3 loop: CASSPSGGRKRYTF. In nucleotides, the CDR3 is TGTGCCAGCAGCCCATCCGGGGGGCGAAAGCGCTACACCTTC. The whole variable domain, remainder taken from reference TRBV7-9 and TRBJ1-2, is DTGVSQNPRHKITKRGQNVTFRCDPISEHNRLYWYRQTLGQGPEFLTYFQNEAQLEKSRLLSDRFSAERPKGSFSTLEIQRTEQGDSAMYLCASSPSGGRKRYTFGSGTRLTVV.

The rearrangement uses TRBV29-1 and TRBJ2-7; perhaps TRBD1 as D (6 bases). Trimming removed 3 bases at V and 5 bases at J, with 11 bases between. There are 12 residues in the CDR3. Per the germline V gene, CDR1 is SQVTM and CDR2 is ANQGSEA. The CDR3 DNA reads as TGCAGCGTTGATGGCAGGGGCGACGAGCAGTACTTC. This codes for CSVDGRGDEQYF.

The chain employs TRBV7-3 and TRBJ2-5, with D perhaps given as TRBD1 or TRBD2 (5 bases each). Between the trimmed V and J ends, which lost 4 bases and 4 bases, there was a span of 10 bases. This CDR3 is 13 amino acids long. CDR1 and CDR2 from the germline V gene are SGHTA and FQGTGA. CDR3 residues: CASSSGTGETQYF. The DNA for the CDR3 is TGTGCCAGCAGCTCCGGGACGGGAGAGACCCAGTACTTC.

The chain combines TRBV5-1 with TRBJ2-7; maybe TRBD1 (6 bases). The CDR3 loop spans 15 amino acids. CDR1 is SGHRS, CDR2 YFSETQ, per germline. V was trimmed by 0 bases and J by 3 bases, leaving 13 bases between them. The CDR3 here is CASSLDTGIYYEQYF. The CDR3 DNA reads TGCGCCAGCAGCTTGGACACAGGGATATACTACGAGCAGTACTTC. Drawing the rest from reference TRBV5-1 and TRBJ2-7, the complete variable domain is KAGVTQTPRYLIKTRGQQVTLSCSPISGHRSVSWYQQTPGQGLQFLFEYFSETQRNKGNFPGRFSGRQFSNSRSEMNVSTLELGDSALYLCASSLDTGIYYEQYFGPGTRLTVT.

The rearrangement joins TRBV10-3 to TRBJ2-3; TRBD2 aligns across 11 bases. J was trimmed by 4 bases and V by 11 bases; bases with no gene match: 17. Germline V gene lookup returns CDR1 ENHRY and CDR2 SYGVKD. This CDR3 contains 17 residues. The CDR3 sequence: CASRLALLAGDSDTQYF. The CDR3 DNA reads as TGTGCCTCCCGCTTGGCCTTACTAGCGGGAGACTCAGATACGCAGTATTTT.

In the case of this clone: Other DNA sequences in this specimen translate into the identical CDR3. The CDR3 region is CSVGTSGIADTQYF. CDR3 bases: TGCAGCGTAGGGACTAGCGGGATAGCAGATACGCAGTATTTT. V gene TRBV29-1 combines with J gene TRBJ2-3; TRBD2 aligns across 13 bases. The ends lost 6 bases at V and 4 bases at J; junction bases unmatched: 4. Germline loops: CDR1 SQVTM, CDR2 ANQGSEA. The CDR3 spans 14 residues.

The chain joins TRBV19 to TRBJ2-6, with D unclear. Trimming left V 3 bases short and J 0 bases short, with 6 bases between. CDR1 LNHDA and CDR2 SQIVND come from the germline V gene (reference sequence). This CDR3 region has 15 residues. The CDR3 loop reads CASSIGSSGANVLTF. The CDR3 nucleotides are TGTGCCAGTAGTATCGGTAGCTCTGGGGCCAACGTCCTGACTTTC.

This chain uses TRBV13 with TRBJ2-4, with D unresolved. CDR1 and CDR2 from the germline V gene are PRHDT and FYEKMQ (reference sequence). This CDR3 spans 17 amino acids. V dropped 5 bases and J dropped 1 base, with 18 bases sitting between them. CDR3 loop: CASSHGMYSRAKNIQYF. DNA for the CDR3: TGTGCCAGCAGCCATGGAATGTATTCTCGGGCCAAAAACATTCAGTACTTC.

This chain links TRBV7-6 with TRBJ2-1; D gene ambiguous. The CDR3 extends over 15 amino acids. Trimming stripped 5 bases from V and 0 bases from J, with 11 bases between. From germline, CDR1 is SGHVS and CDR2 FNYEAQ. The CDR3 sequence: CASSASKGSYNEQFF. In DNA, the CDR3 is TGTGCCAGCAGCGCATCCAAGGGCTCCTACAATGAGCAGTTCTTC. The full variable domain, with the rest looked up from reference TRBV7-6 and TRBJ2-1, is GAGVSQSPRYKVTKRGQDVALRCDPISGHVSLYWYRQALGQGPEFLTYFNYEAQQDKSGLPNDRFSAERPEGSISTLTIQRTEQRDSAMYRCASSASKGSYNEQFFGPGTRLTVL.

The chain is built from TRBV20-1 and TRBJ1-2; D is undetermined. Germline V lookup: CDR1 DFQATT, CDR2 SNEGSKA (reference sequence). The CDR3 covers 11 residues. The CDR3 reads CRPGSDYGYTF. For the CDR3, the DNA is TGCAGGCCGGGGTCGGACTATGGCTACACCTTC.

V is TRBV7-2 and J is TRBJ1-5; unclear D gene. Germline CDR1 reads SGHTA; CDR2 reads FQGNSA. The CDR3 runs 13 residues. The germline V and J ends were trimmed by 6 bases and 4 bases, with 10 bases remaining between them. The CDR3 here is CASSPNMNQPQHF. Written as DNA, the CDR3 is TGTGCCAGCAGTCCGAACATGAATCAGCCCCAGCATTTT.

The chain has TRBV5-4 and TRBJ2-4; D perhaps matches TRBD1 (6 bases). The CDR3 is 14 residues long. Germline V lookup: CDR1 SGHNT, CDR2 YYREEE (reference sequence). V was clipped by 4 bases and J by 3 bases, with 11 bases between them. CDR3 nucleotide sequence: TGTGCCAGCAGCCTACAGGGAAGCAAAAACATTCAGTACTTC. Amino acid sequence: CASSLQGSKNIQYF. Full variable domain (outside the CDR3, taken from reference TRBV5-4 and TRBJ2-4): ETGVTQSPTHLIKTRGQQVTLRCSSQSGHNTVSWYQQALGQGPQFIFQYYREEENGRGNFPPRFSGLQFPNYSSELNVNALELDDSALYLCASSLQGSKNIQYFGAGTRLSVL.

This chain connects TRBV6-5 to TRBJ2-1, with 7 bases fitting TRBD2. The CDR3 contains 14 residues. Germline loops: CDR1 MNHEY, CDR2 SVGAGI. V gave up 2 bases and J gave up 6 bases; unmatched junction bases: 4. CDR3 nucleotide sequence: TGTGCCAGCAGTTACGCGGGAGTGGGCAATGAGCAGTTCTTC. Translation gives CASSYAGVGNEQFF.

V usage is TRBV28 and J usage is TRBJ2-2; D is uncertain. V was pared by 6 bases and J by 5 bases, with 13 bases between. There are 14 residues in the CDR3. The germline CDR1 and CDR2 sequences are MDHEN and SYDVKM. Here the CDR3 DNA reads TGTGCCAGCAGCTCCGGGTCGTGGACCGGGGAGCTGTTTTTT. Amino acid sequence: CASSSGSWTGELFF.

The CDR3 loop is CATSDTRRIVSYNEQFF. Written as DNA, the CDR3 is TGTGCCACCAGTGATACGAGGAGGATAGTCTCTTACAATGAGCAGTTCTTC. The rearrangement joins TRBV24-1 to TRBJ2-1; D possibly corresponds to TRBD2 (5 bases). CDR1 and CDR2 (germline): KGHDR, SFDVKD. CDR3 size: 17 residues. V was pared by 3 bases and J by 4 bases, with 18 bases between.

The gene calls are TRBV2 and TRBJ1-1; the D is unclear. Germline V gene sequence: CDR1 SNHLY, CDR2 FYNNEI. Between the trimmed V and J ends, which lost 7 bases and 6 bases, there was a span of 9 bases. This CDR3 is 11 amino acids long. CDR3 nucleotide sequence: TGTGCCAGCACGGCGTTTTCTGAAGCTTTCTTT. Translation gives CASTAFSEAFF.

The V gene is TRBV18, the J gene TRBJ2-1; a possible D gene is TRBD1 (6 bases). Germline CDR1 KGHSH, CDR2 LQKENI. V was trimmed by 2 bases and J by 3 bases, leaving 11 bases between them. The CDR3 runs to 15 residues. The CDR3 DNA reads TGTGCCAGCTCACCAACACAGGGATTCTACAATGAGCAGTTCTTC. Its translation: CASSPTQGFYNEQFF. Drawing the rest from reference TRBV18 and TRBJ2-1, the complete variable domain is NAGVMQNPRHLVRRRGQEARLRCSPMKGHSHVYWYRQLPEEGLKFMVYLQKENIIDESGMPKERFSAEFPKEGPSILRIQQVVRGDSAAYFCASSPTQGFYNEQFFGPGTRLTVL.

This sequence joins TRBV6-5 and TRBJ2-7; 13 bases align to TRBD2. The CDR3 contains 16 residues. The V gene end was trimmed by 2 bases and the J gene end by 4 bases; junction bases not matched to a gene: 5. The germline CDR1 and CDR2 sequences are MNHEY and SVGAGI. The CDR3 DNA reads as TGTGCCAGCAGTTACACACTAGCGGGGGGGCCGTACGAGCAGTACTTC. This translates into CASSYTLAGGPYEQYF.

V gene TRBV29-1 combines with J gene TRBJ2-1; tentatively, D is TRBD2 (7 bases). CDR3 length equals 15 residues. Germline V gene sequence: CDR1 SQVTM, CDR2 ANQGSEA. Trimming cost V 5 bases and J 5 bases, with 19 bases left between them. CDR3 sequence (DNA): TGCAGCGTTCATGCTACCCCGGGGGGCAACAATGAGCAGTTCTTC. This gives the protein CSVHATPGGNNEQFF.

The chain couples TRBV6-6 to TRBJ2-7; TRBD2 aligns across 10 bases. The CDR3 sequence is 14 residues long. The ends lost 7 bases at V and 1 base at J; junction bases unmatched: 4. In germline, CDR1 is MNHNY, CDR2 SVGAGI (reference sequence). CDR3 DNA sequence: TGTGCCAGCAAAGCTAGCGGGAGTTCCTACGAGCAGTACTTC. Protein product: CASKASGSSYEQYF.

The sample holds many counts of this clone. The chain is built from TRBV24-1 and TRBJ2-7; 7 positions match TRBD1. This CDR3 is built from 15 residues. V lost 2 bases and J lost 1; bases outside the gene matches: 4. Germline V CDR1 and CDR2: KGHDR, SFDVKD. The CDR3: CATSDSGTASYEQYF. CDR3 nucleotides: TGTGCCACCAGTGATTCCGGGACAGCTTCCTACGAGCAGTACTTC.